Below are 20 T cell receptor beta chains sequenced from a single sample in a study of regulatory T cells in long-lasting Graves disease (dated by TCRdb to the early 2020s). The library was obtained by multiplex PCR. Sequencing used an Illumina HiSeq 4000. To build TCR beta libraries, CDR3 regions were amplified by Arm-PCR using iRepertoire HTBI primers. The public reads were run again by TCRdb, first through fastp at Q25 and then through MiXCR, and only productive beta chains were kept. Every CDR3 protein is listed once, alongside the most common genes and DNA of its rows. This sample gives a few hundred thousand distinct CDR3 sequences in total; approximately 21% of them show up just once. 6.5% to 9% of the sample comes from the top ten. In the paper's terms, the time point label means: persistent/refractory GD, antithyroid drugs over 5 years with positive TRAb. For both TCR sequencing and RNA sequencing, RNA was extracted from PBMCs in TRIzol.

The sample was peripheral blood mononuclear cells (PBMCs), taken when the disease was refractory, from a patient treated with antithyroid drugs. The receptors were gathered from a female donor with Graves disease.

The chain carries TRBV7-9 and TRBJ1-1, with no clear D. The CDR3 has 10 amino acids. The germline V gene has CDR1 SEHNR and CDR2 FQNEAQ (reference sequence). The ends were cut back, 6 bases at V and 11 bases at J, with 10 bases in the middle. DNA for the CDR3: TGTGCCAGCAGATATCCCCTGGCTTTCTTT. This encodes CASRYPLAFF.

The chain has TRBV7-9 and TRBJ1-2; maybe TRBD1 (6 bases). The CDR3 loop spans 15 amino acids. Germline loops: CDR1 SEHNR, CDR2 FQNEAQ (reference sequence). Between the trimmed V and J ends, which lost 4 bases and 4 bases, there was a span of 16 bases. The CDR3 bases are TGTGCCAGCAGCTCCCAGGGGTATATGACCTATGGCTACACCTTC. Translating it yields CASSSQGYMTYGYTF.

The sample holds a few counts of this clonotype. The V gene is TRBV4-1, the J gene TRBJ1-4; perhaps TRBD1 as D (5 bases). CDR3 length equals 14 residues. CDR1 MGHRA and CDR2 YSYEKL come from the germline V gene. The germline V and J ends were trimmed by 2 bases and 7 bases, with 11 bases remaining between them. DNA for the CDR3: TGCGCCAGCAGCCAACAGGGCCTTGGTGAAAAACTGTTTTTT. Translating it yields CASSQQGLGEKLFF.

This clonotype was recorded at least ten times. The gene calls are TRBV6-2 or TRBV6-3 and TRBJ2-7, with 8 bases aligning to TRBD1. This CDR3 is 15 amino acids long. CDR1 MNHEY and CDR2 SVGEGT come from the germline V gene. Trimming at V came to 10 bases and at J to 6 bases, leaving 17 bases not matched to a gene. In nucleotides, the CDR3 is TGTGCCACCCAATCCTGGACAGGGTCCCCGGTCGAGCAGTACTTC. Translating gives CATQSWTGSPVEQYF.

The sample holds many counts of this clonotype. This rearrangement joins TRBV7-2 to TRBJ2-2; D might be TRBD1 (5 bases). The V end was cut by 4 bases, the J end by 1 base, with 7 bases between. The CDR3 is made up of 14 amino acids. Per germline, CDR1 SGHTA and CDR2 FQGNSA. As DNA, the CDR3 is TGTGCCAGCAGCTCTCAGGGGAACACCGGGGAGCTGTTTTTT. Protein: CASSSQGNTGELFF.

This clonotype has a count of ten or more. The rearrangement links TRBV15 to TRBJ1-4, with a possible D match to TRBD1 (6 bases). Trimming took off 0 bases at V and 7 bases at J, with 15 bases between the two ends. Germline loops: CDR1 LNHNV, CDR2 YYDKDF (reference sequence). This CDR3 spans 16 amino acids. CDR3 region: CATSRDRGAVSEKLFF. In DNA form, the CDR3 reads TGTGCCACCAGCAGAGATCGGGGGGCAGTTAGTGAAAAACTGTTTTTT.

This clonotype was found a few times. The genes are TRBV6-4 and TRBJ2-5, with D tentatively TRBD1 (5 bases). This CDR3 is built from 12 residues. CDR1 MRHNA and CDR2 SNTAGT come from the germline V gene. V lost 7 bases to trimming and J lost 5 bases, with 11 bases between them. CDR3: CASNIPGETQYF. CDR3 nucleotides: TGTGCCAGCAATATACCAGGGGAGACCCAGTACTTC.

This clonotype has ten or more counts. The chain carries TRBV6-1 and TRBJ1-5; D possibly corresponds to TRBD1 (6 bases). Between the trimmed V and J ends, which lost 6 bases and 0 bases, there was a span of 12 bases. There are 15 residues in the CDR3. Germline CDR1 and CDR2: MNHNS and SASEGT. CDR3: CASSSDRPSNQPQHF. Here the CDR3 DNA reads TGTGCCAGCAGCTCCGACAGGCCTAGCAATCAGCCCCAGCATTTT.

This clonotype was counted between two and nine times. The chain combines TRBV28 with TRBJ2-6; 8 bases map to TRBD1. Germline trimming cut 2 bases from V and 0 bases from J; bases unmatched to any gene: 15. The CDR3 runs to 21 residues. Germline CDR1 is MDHEN and CDR2 is SYDVKM. CDR3 in amino acids: CASSLAIRMDRAISGANVLTF. CDR3 bases: TGTGCCAGCAGTTTAGCGATTCGCATGGACAGGGCTATCTCTGGGGCCAACGTCCTGACTTTC.

The genes are TRBV6-2 or TRBV6-3 and TRBJ2-2; D might be TRBD2 (5 bases). The V gene lost 4 bases and the J gene lost 7 bases, with 16 bases spanning the gap. This CDR3 is built from 15 residues. CDR1 and CDR2 from the germline V gene are MNHEY and SVGEGT. CDR3 nucleotides: TGTGCCAGCAGTTTTACCGCGGGCGTCGGCGGGGAGCTGTTTTTT. It encodes CASSFTAGVGGELFF.

The rearrangement links TRBV28 to TRBJ2-3, with 7 bases matching TRBD2. This CDR3 is 16 amino acids long. J was trimmed by 2 bases and V by 1 base; bases with no gene match: 6. The germline gives CDR1 MDHEN, CDR2 SYDVKM. This CDR3 is CASSLSASGYTDTQYF. In DNA, the CDR3 is TGTGCCAGCAGTTTATCTGCTAGCGGCTACACAGATACGCAGTATTTT.

This clonotype was detected only a few times. The gene calls are TRBV15 and TRBJ1-1; D is unclear. Per germline, CDR1 LNHNV and CDR2 YYDKDF (reference sequence). Trimming removed 5 bases from V and 4 bases from J, with 17 bases in between. The CDR3 length is 15 residues. DNA of the CDR3: TGTGCCACCAGCCCGTCACCCTCTTGGGGCACTGAAGCTTTCTTT. It specifies CATSPSPSWGTEAFF.

The sample holds a few counts of this clonotype. CDR3 in amino acids: CASTSASSYNEQFF. In DNA form, the CDR3 reads TGTGCCAGCACAAGCGCGAGCTCCTACAATGAGCAGTTCTTC. V usage is TRBV28 and J usage is TRBJ2-1; no clear D. CDR1 and CDR2 (germline): MDHEN, SYDVKM. The CDR3 is 14 amino acids. Trimming removed 7 bases at V and 0 bases at J, with 10 bases between.

The chain couples TRBV7-3 to TRBJ2-7; D may be TRBD2 (6 bases). Germline assignment: CDR1 SGHTA and CDR2 FQGTGA. This CDR3 comprises 13 residues. V lost 5 bases, J lost 7 bases, and 15 bases lay in between. The CDR3 sequence is CASSTTSFGEQYF. In nucleotides, the CDR3 is TGTGCCAGCAGCACCACTAGCTTTGGTGAGCAGTACTTC. Variable domain in full (rest from reference TRBV7-3 and TRBJ2-7): GAGVSQTPSNKVTEKGKYVELRCDPISGHTALYWYRQSLGQGPEFLIYFQGTGAADDSGLPNDRFFAVRPEGSVSTLKIQRTERGDSAVYLCASSTTSFGEQYFGPGTRLTVT.

This clonotype has just a few counts. The rearrangement links TRBV15 to TRBJ1-1; D may be TRBD1 (6 bases). The germline gives CDR1 LNHNV, CDR2 YYDKDF (reference sequence). CDR3 length equals 13 residues. V gave up 6 bases and J gave up 1 base, with 9 bases separating them. Here the CDR3 reads CATRQGPNTEAFF. DNA for the CDR3: TGTGCCACCAGACAGGGTCCGAACACTGAAGCTTTCTTT.

This clonotype occurred many times. V gene TRBV9 combines with J gene TRBJ1-1; D gene ambiguous. CDR3 length: 13 amino acids. The germline gives CDR1 SGDLS, CDR2 YYNGEE. Trimming left V 4 bases short and J 3 bases short, with 10 bases between. CDR3 amino acids: CASSFGPYTEAFF. As DNA, the CDR3 is TGTGCCAGCAGCTTTGGCCCTTACACTGAAGCTTTCTTT.

Regarding this clonotype: This could be a read error, since a much larger clone is one nucleotide away. This rearrangement joins TRBV6-2 or TRBV6-3 to TRBJ1-5; no clear D. Per germline, CDR1 MNHEY and CDR2 SVGEGT. The CDR3 runs to 15 residues. In DNA form, the CDR3 reads TGTGCCAGCAGTTACTCAGGCAGCCTGAATCTGCCCCAGCATTTT. It codes for CASSYSGSLNLPQHF.

This clonotype was seen only a few times. The rearrangement joins TRBV7-9 to TRBJ1-2; TRBD1 matches 7 bases. The V gene's germline CDR1 is SEHNR and CDR2 FQNEAQ (reference sequence). This CDR3 has 14 residues. The V gene end was trimmed by 5 bases and the J gene end by 8 bases; junction bases not matched to a gene: 11. CDR3 in DNA: TGTGCCAGCAGCCCCCGCAGGGGGGATCTCGGCTACACCTTC. Translation gives CASSPRRGDLGYTF. Full variable domain (outside the CDR3, taken from reference TRBV7-9 and TRBJ1-2): DTGVSQNPRHKITKRGQNVTFRCDPISEHNRLYWYRQTLGQGPEFLTYFQNEAQLEKSRLLSDRFSAERPKGSFSTLEIQRTEQGDSAMYLCASSPRRGDLGYTFGSGTRLTVV.

The chain uses TRBV2 and TRBJ2-7; a possible D gene is TRBD1 (5 bases). Trimming removed 7 bases at V and 3 bases at J, with 10 bases between. The CDR3 is 12 residues long. Germline lookup yields CDR1 SNHLY and CDR2 FYNNEI. Here the CDR3 reads CASTDNNYEQYF. CDR3 nucleotides: TGTGCCAGCACGGACAATAACTACGAGCAGTACTTC.

Ten or more counts support this clonotype. The chain combines TRBV9 with TRBJ2-5, with 11 bases lining up with TRBD2. The CDR3 loop spans 13 amino acids. The ends lost 7 bases at V and 5 bases at J; junction bases unmatched: 4. The germline gives CDR1 SGDLS, CDR2 YYNGEE. The DNA for the CDR3 is TGTGCCAGCCGGACTAGCGGGTGTGAGACCCAGTACTTC. Translated, it gives CASRTSGCETQYF.